Included here is one T cell receptor beta chain sequence, with context. This clonotype has more than one count but fewer than ten. Its specific antigen is unknown. Base qualities were left out, and no much larger clone turns up one base away. Blood RNA was extracted from unsorted whole blood using TRIzol reagent, and germline DNA was obtained with the DNeasy Blood & Tissue kit. At the time of sampling, the patients had chronic HBV infection and had not received any treatment. Before surgery, approximately 3.6 milliliters of peripheral blood were drawn into K2EDTA tubes. This record belongs to a study of tumor-infiltrating lymphocytes in primary liver carcinoma (dated by TCRdb to 2017 to 2019). With regard to the full study: Roughly five patients with histopathologically diagnosed primary liver carcinoma underwent surgical resection in China between November 2015 and March 2016. Of the five patients (three men and two women, aged 30 to 69 years), four had hepatocellular carcinoma and one had combined HCC and intrahepatic cholangiocarcinoma. The tumors of the five patients were staged as T1-T3 N0M0, with maximum diameters ranging from roughly 4.2 to 10 cm. Samples yielded roughly 3.65 to 7.13 million productive TCRbeta reads; read depth did not differ significantly between tissue types. For each liver tumor, the study sampled five regions along with adjacent normal tissue and blood, and applied TCRbeta repertoire sequencing, expression microarrays and whole-exome sequencing. A total of about 35 specimens from 5 patients underwent TCRbeta repertoire sequencing, comprising 25 tumor regions, 5 adjacent noncancerous liver tissues and 5 peripheral blood samples. High reproducibility was observed for the technical replicate repertoires, with mean shared-clone rates roughly 0.89 and correlation coefficients above 0.95. Points the paper makes about the study in general: Consistent with antigen-driven expansion, pairs of tumor regions showed higher repertoire overlap (mean around 36%) than either tumor-adjacent pairs (approximately 17%) or tumor-blood pairs (roughly 14%). The top 250 clones made up a significantly larger repertoire fraction in tumors than in blood (p = 0.039). Because only the TCR beta chain was sequenced and unpaired alpha chains were not captured, true repertoire diversity is likely underestimated. With just four or five patients in the study, the authors point out that the findings should be validated in a larger study. Since the samples were bulk and unsorted, there was no way to compare CD4+ and CD8+ T cell repertoires.

Using a constant-region primer and ProtoScript II reverse transcriptase, TCRbeta-specific cDNA was reverse-transcribed from approximately 500 ng total RNA. Three nested multiplex PCR rounds, following a slightly modified ARM-PCR procedure, were used to build the TCRbeta libraries. Sample barcodes and Illumina adapters were added in a final 25-cycle PCR with Deep VentR polymerase. Before sequencing, amplicons of 200-500 bp were purified from gel using a QIAquick gel extraction kit. TCRbeta amplicons were sequenced on an Illumina HiSeq 2500 with 250-bp paired-end reads. On the authors' methods: To recover full CDR3 sequences, reads were quality-trimmed using Trimmomatic v0.33 and paired reads were then merged using FLASH v1.2.11. V, D and J germline segments were assigned to the rearranged TCRbeta sequences using MiGEC v1.2.1b. Clonotype statistics and Shannon-Wiener diversity indices were computed with VDJtools v1.0.0. Except for diversity analysis, only the 250 most abundant clonotypes of each sample were used in subsequent analyses to reduce sampling bias. TCRdb's own reprocessing of the public reads used fastp at Q25 and MiXCR and kept productive beta chains. A single entry per CDR3 protein holds the most common genes and DNA from its merged rows. TCRdb's processing, not the authors' own work, is the source of the V and J calls. The sample records hundreds of thousands of distinct CDR3 sequences, around three fifths of which are singletons. 17% of the sample is taken by the ten largest.

This receptor was identified in a woman aged 30 to 39 with primary liver carcinoma and hepatitis B virus infection. The sample taken for sequencing was peripheral blood.

In nucleotide form, the sequence is TGTGCCAGCAGTGTAGCGGGAGGTCAATTCTACGAGCAGTACTTC. Its coded protein is CASSVAGGQFYEQYF. The receptor chain draws on TRBV28 and TRBJ2-7; the junction holds 10 bases that match TRBD2. From cysteine to phenylalanine, the CDR3 is 15 amino acids long. Only the CDR3 portion is preserved as DNA: 45 bases, with reading frame beginning at the first base. The germline V gene sets CDR1 to MDHEN and CDR2 to SYDVKM. Trimming removed 5 bases from V and 3 bases from J; the gene matches leave 7 bases unexplained.